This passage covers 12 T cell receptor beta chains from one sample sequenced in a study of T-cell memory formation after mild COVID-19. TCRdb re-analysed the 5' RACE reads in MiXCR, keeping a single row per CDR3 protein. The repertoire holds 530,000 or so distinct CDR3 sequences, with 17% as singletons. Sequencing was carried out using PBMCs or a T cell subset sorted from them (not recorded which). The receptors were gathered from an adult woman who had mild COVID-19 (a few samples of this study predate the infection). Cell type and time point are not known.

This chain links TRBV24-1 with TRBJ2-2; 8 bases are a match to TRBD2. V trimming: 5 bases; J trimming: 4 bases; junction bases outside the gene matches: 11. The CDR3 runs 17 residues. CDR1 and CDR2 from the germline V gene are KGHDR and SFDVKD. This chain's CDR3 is CATSALLAERGTGELFF. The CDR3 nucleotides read TGTGCCACCAGTGCCCTACTAGCGGAGAGGGGCACCGGGGAGCTGTTTTTT.

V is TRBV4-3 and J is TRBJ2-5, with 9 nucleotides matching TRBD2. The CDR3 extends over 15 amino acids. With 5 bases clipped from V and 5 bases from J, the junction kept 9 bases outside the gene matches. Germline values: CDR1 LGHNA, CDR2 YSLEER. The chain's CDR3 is CASSVGTSPRETQYF. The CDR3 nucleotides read TGCGCCAGCAGCGTAGGGACTAGCCCTCGGGAGACCCAGTACTTC.

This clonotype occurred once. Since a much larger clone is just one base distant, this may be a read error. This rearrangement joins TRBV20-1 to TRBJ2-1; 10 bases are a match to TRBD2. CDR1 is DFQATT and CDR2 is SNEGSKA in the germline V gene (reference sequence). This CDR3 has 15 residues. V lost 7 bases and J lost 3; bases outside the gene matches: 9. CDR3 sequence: CSDTKREGLYNEQFF. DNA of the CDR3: TGCAGTGATACTAAGCGGGAGGGCCTCTACAATGAGCAGTTCTTC.

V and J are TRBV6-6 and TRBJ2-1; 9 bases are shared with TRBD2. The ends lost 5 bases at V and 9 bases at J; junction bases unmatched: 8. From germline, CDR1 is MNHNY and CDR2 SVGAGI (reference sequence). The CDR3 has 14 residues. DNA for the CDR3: TGTGCCAGCAGTACGGAGCTAGCGGGGTTTGAGCAGTTCTTC. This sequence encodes CASSTELAGFEQFF.

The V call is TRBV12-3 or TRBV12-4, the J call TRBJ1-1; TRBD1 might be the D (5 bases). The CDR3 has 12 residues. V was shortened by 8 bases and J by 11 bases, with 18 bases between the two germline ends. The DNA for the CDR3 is TGTGCCAGCGTGGCGGGGACTCGGGGGGCTTTCTTT. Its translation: CASVAGTRGAFF.

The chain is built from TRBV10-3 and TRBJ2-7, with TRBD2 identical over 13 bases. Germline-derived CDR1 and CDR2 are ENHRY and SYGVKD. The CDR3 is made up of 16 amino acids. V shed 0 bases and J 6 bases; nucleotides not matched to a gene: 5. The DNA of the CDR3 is TGTGCCATCAGTGAGTCAGTAGGACTAGCGGGAGTCGAGCAGTACTTC. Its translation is CAISESVGLAGVEQYF.

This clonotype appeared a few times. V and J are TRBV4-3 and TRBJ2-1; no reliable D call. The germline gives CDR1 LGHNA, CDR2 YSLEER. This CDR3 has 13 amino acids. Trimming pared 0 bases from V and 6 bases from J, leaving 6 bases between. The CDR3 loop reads CASSQEASNEQFF. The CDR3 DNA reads TGCGCCAGCAGCCAAGAGGCGAGCAATGAGCAGTTCTTC.

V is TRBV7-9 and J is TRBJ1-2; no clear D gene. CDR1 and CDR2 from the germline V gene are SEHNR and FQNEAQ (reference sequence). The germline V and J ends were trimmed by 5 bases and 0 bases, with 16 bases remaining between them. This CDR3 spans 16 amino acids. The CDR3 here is CASSPSSGSANYGYTF. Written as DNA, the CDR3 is TGTGCCAGCAGCCCCTCCAGTGGGTCAGCTAACTATGGCTACACCTTC.

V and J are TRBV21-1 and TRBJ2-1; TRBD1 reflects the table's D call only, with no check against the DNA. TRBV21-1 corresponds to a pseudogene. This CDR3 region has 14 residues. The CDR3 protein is CASSKGDRNNEQFF. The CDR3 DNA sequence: TGTGCCAGCAGCAAAGGAGACAGGAACAATGAGCAGTTCTTC.

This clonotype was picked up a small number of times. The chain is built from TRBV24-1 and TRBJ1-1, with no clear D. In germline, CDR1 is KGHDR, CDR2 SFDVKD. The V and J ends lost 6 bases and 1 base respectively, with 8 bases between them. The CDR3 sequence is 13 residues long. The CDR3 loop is CATSPDGNTEAFF. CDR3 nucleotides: TGTGCCACCAGTCCAGACGGGAACACTGAAGCTTTCTTT.

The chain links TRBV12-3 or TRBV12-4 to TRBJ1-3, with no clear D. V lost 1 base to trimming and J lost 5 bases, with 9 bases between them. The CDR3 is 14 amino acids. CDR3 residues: CASSLGTTRNTIYF. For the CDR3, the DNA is TGTGCCAGCAGTTTAGGTACAACCCGAAACACCATATATTTT.

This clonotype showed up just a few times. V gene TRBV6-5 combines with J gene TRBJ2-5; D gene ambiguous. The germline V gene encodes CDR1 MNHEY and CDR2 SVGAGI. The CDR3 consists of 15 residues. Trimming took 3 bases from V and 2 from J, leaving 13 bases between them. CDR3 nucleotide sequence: TGTGCCAGCAGTTATCAACCTACAGCTCAAGAGACCCAGTACTTC. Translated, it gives CASSYQPTAQETQYF.